One and the same sample provided the 7 T cell receptor beta chains below, sequenced in a study of T cells in localized non-small cell lung cancer. Only in-frame clones appear in the TCRdb table, and some are missing; sequencing was by immunoSEQ multiplex PCR. The sample holds tens of thousands of clones, approximately 90% seen once. Sequencing was performed on peripheral blood, taken before any cancer treatment. The source of these receptors is a male donor aged 60 or over with stage III lung adenocarcinoma.

The chain couples TRBV6-1 to TRBJ2-7, with D possibly being TRBD2 (5 bases). The germline V gene has CDR1 MNHNS and CDR2 SASEGT. The CDR3 length is 14 residues. V was shortened by 10 bases and J by 2 bases, with 18 bases between the two germline ends. The chain's CDR3 is CATLRGLSTYEQYF. DNA of the CDR3: TGTGCCACGTTGCGCGGGCTATCAACCTACGAGCAGTACTTC.

This chain links TRBV5-1 with TRBJ2-1; tentative D call: TRBD2 (5 bases). CDR1 SGHRS and CDR2 YFSETQ come from the germline V gene. V was clipped by 4 bases and J by 5 bases, with 19 bases between them. The CDR3 has 16 residues. The CDR3 sequence: CASSKNTNRGDNEQFF. The CDR3 DNA sequence: TGCGCCAGCAGCAAAAACACTAACCGGGGAGACAATGAGCAGTTCTTC.

This clone appeared a few times. The chain joins TRBV5-1 to TRBJ2-7; D assignment may be TRBD1 or TRBD2 (5 bases each). Germline-derived CDR1 and CDR2 are SGHRS and YFSETQ. The CDR3 has 14 amino acids. V was clipped by 6 bases and J by 1 base, with 14 bases between them. CDR3 protein: CASTPGTASYEQYF. The CDR3 nucleotides are TGCGCCAGCACACCCGGGACCGCTTCCTACGAGCAGTACTTC.

This chain connects TRBV18 to TRBJ2-2, with no clear D. Germline V lookup: CDR1 KGHSH, CDR2 LQKENI. The ends were cut back, 3 bases at V and 7 bases at J, with 9 bases in the middle. The CDR3 sequence is 13 residues long. CDR3 residues: CASSPRAGGELFF. In DNA, the CDR3 is TGTGCCAGCTCACCCCGCGCCGGCGGGGAGCTGTTTTTT.

The chain couples TRBV6-1 to TRBJ2-2, with D perhaps matching TRBD1 (5 bases). CDR1 and CDR2 (germline): MNHNS, SASEGT. With 6 bases removed from V and 2 bases from J, the gap between germline ends came to 10 bases. This CDR3 spans 14 amino acids. The CDR3 sequence: CASRRQPNTGELFF. DNA for the CDR3: TGTGCCAGCAGGAGACAGCCAAACACCGGGGAGCTGTTTTTT.

The genes are TRBV28 and TRBJ1-2; D remains ambiguous. Trimming pared 5 bases from V and 8 bases from J, leaving 15 bases between. The CDR3 has 13 residues. CDR1 MDHEN and CDR2 SYDVKM come from the germline V gene. CDR3 sequence: CASSTNSPAGYTF. CDR3 bases: TGTGCCAGCAGTACTAATAGCCCGGCCGGCTACACCTTC.

The gene calls are TRBV28 and TRBJ1-2; the match to TRBD1 covers 7 bases. Unmatched junction bases numbered 19, after V lost 7 bases and J lost 5 bases. The CDR3 consists of 17 residues. Germline assignment: CDR1 MDHEN and CDR2 SYDVKM. In DNA form, the CDR3 reads TGTGCCAGCATGGCGACAGGGTGGAGTGTAGGTGGTTATGGCTACACCTTC. Its protein is CASMATGWSVGGYGYTF.